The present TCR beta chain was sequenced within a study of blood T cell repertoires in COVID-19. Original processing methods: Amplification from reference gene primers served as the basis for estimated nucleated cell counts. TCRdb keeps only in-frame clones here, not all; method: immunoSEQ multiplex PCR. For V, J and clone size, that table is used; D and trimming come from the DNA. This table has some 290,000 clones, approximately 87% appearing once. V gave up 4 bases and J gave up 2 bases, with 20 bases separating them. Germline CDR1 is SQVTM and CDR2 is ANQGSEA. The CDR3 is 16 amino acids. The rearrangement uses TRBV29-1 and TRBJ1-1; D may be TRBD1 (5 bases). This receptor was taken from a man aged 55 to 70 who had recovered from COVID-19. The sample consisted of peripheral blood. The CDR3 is CSVALGGKRVNTEAFF. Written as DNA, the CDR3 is TGCAGCGTTGCTTTGGGGGGAAAGCGGGTTAACACTGAAGCTTTCTTT.